One sample yielded the 25 T cell receptor beta chains listed below, sequenced in a study of graft-versus-host responses after intestinal transplantation (dated by TCRdb to the early 2020s). Library method: the immunoSEQ multiplex PCR assay. This is the immuneACCESS table as TCRdb keeps it, with only in-frame sequences that have V and J called. A part of the clones is gone; compared with another copy, unresolved V genes explain less than half, and the rest is unexplained. The sample yields some 90,000 clones; 75% to 95% were counted once. About 6.3% of the sample rests with the top ten. Their antigens are not known. The time point label corresponds to: cells obtained before transplantation from donor or recipient. The starting material was unstimulated CD8+ T cells sorted from spleen or lymph node cells, obtained before intestinal transplant. Source of these receptors: a human donor who received an intestinal transplant.

The chain joins TRBV9 to TRBJ1-1; D call uncertain. This CDR3 comprises 15 residues. Germline V gives CDR1 SGDLS, CDR2 YYNGEE. V lost 0 bases, J lost 6 bases, and 15 bases lay in between. CDR3 bases: TGTGCCAGCAGCGTAGACACGCGCGGTTTCGCTGAAGCTTTCTTT. Translation: CASSVDTRGFAEAFF.

V and J are TRBV30 and TRBJ2-5; 8 bases fit TRBD1. Germline assignment: CDR1 GTSNPN and CDR2 SVGIG (reference sequence). The ends lost 4 bases at V and 3 bases at J; junction bases unmatched: 4. CDR3 length equals 13 residues. The CDR3 loop is CAWTMDREETQYF. The DNA for the CDR3 is TGTGCCTGGACTATGGACAGGGAAGAGACCCAGTACTTC.

V and J are TRBV7-3 and TRBJ2-3; D perhaps matches TRBD2 (5 bases). The CDR3 runs to 14 residues. V lost 1 base and J lost 1, with 6 bases in between. Per germline, CDR1 SGHTA and CDR2 FQGTGA. The CDR3 here is CASSLKAGTDTQYF. The CDR3 DNA reads TGTGCCAGCAGCTTAAAAGCGGGCACAGATACGCAGTATTTT.

This chain connects TRBV9 to TRBJ2-3, with 7 bases aligning to TRBD2. The trim removed 2 bases at V and 4 bases at J, leaving 7 bases unmatched. The CDR3 is 15 residues long. The V gene's germline CDR1 is SGDLS and CDR2 YYNGEE. CDR3 sequence reads: CASSVGGRGPDTQYF. The CDR3 bases are TGTGCCAGCAGCGTTGGTGGGAGGGGTCCAGATACGCAGTATTTT.

V is TRBV27 and J is TRBJ2-4, with D possibly matching TRBD2 (5 bases). There are 14 residues in the CDR3. Trimming took 5 bases from V and 5 from J, leaving 13 bases between them. Per the germline V gene, CDR1 is MNHEY and CDR2 is SMNVEV (reference sequence). The chain's CDR3 is CASSARDWENIQYF. CDR3 sequence (DNA): TGTGCCAGCAGTGCCCGGGATTGGGAAAACATTCAGTACTTC.

The V call is TRBV9, the J call TRBJ1-3; no definite D call. The germline V gene has CDR1 SGDLS and CDR2 YYNGEE. The CDR3 is 13 amino acids. The ends were cut back, 0 bases at V and 6 bases at J, with 7 bases in the middle. As DNA, the CDR3 is TGTGCCAGCAGCGTAGGAGACGCAAACACCATATATTTT. Protein sequence: CASSVGDANTIYF.

The chain combines TRBV13 with TRBJ2-4, with 7 bases identical to TRBD1. V shed 2 bases and J 1 base; nucleotides not matched to a gene: 2. The CDR3 totals 15 residues. The germline gives CDR1 PRHDT, CDR2 FYEKMQ (reference sequence). Written as DNA, the CDR3 is TGTGCCAGCAGCTTAAAGGGGGCTGCCAAAAACATTCAGTACTTC. Protein product: CASSLKGAAKNIQYF.

The CDR3 protein is CASSPGESSTDTQYF. The DNA for the CDR3 is TGTGCCAGCAGTCCGGGAGAATCTAGCACAGATACGCAGTATTTT. This rearrangement joins TRBV5-4 to TRBJ2-3; D perhaps matches TRBD2 (6 bases). Germline CDR1 SGHNT, CDR2 YYREEE (reference sequence). The CDR3 sequence is 15 residues long. Trimming stripped 5 bases from V and 0 bases from J, with 13 bases between. Looking up the rest from reference TRBV5-4 and TRBJ2-3 gives the full variable domain: ETGVTQSPTHLIKTRGQQVTLRCSSQSGHNTVSWYQQALGQGPQFIFQYYREEENGRGNFPPRFSGLQFPNYSSELNVNALELDDSALYLCASSPGESSTDTQYFGPGTRLTVL.

The rearrangement links TRBV25-1 to TRBJ2-7; D is unclear. The V end was cut by 5 bases, the J end by 3 bases, with 11 bases between. CDR1 and CDR2 (germline): MGHDK, SYGVNS. CDR3 length: 13 residues. CDR3 protein: CASSRLVFYEQYF. The CDR3 nucleotides are TGTGCCAGCAGTCGCCTAGTCTTCTACGAGCAGTACTTC.

The rearrangement joins TRBV27 to TRBJ2-7; tentative D call: TRBD2 (6 bases). The CDR3 runs to 17 residues. V lost 2 bases and J 3 bases, leaving 20 bases between the germline ends. Germline V gives CDR1 MNHEY, CDR2 SMNVEV (reference sequence). The CDR3 coding sequence is TGTGCCAGCAGTTTACCCCCAGATGGCGGGAATTTCTACGAGCAGTACTTC. Amino acids: CASSLPPDGGNFYEQYF.

This clone has just one count. V usage is TRBV19 and J usage is TRBJ2-3; possible D gene TRBD2, 6 bases. CDR3 length: 16 amino acids. The V end lost 4 bases, the J end lost 1 base, and 15 bases lay between the germline ends. The germline CDR1 and CDR2 sequences are LNHDA and SQIVND (reference sequence). The CDR3, as DNA: TGTGCCAGTAGTAAAGCGGGCGGTTATGGCACAGATACGCAGTATTTT. Its protein is CASSKAGGYGTDTQYF.

The J gene is TRBJ2-3, the V gene TRBV27, with 8 positions matching TRBD2. The CDR3 spans 15 residues. V shed 3 bases, J shed 5 bases, and the junction held 7 bases outside the gene matches. Germline V gene lookup returns CDR1 MNHEY and CDR2 SMNVEV (reference sequence). CDR3: CASSFIGRGEDTQYF. CDR3 coding DNA: TGTGCCAGCAGTTTTATCGGGAGGGGGGAAGATACGCAGTATTTT.

As for this clone: At one end, the junction sequence differs from germline, possibly due to a read error. V is TRBV2 and J is TRBJ1-2; weak D call: TRBD1 (5 bases). CDR1 is SNHLY, CDR2 FYNNEI, per germline. There are 15 residues in the CDR3. As DNA, the CDR3 is TGTGCCAGCAGTGAACTCCCCGACAGTAATGATGGCTACATCTTC. Translated, it gives CASSELPDSNDGYIF.

The chain recombines TRBV5-6 with TRBJ2-7; 7 bases align to TRBD2. CDR1 is SGHDT, CDR2 YYEEEE, per germline. The length of the CDR3 is 14 residues. V was pared by 0 bases and J by 3 bases, with 3 bases of the junction left unmatched. CDR3 in DNA: TGTGCCAGCAGCTTGGTTGCGGGGGACTACGAGCAGTACTTC. Its protein is CASSLVAGDYEQYF.

The chain couples TRBV7-2 to TRBJ2-2, with 11 bases identical to TRBD2. Germline CDR1 is SGHTA and CDR2 is FQGNSA. The CDR3 runs 16 residues. Trimming removed 6 bases from V and 5 bases from J; junction bases left unmatched: 8. The CDR3 reads CASRDTSGGWTGELFF. The CDR3, as DNA: TGTGCCAGCAGGGATACTAGCGGGGGATGGACCGGGGAGCTGTTTTTT.

The rearrangement uses TRBV18 and TRBJ1-3; TRBD1 matches at 8 bases. CDR3 length: 16 residues. The germline V gene has CDR1 KGHSH and CDR2 LQKENI. The junction had 5 bases not matched to a gene; V was cut back by 2 bases and J by 2 bases. The CDR3 nucleotides read TGTGCCAGCTCACCAGACAGGGGTTTAGCTGGAAACACCATATATTTT. Protein sequence: CASSPDRGLAGNTIYF.

The chain uses TRBV11-1 and TRBJ1-1; D ambiguous. V dropped 3 bases and J dropped 1 base, with 9 bases sitting between them. This CDR3 contains 14 residues. Germline V gene lookup returns CDR1 SGHAT and CDR2 FQDESV (reference sequence). The CDR3 here is CASSFPTGNTEAFF. CDR3 bases: TGTGCCAGCAGCTTTCCAACGGGGAACACTGAAGCTTTCTTT.

The chain links TRBV9 to TRBJ2-3; 9 positions agree with TRBD2. Germline values: CDR1 SGDLS, CDR2 YYNGEE. There are 17 residues in the CDR3. V lost 0 bases to trimming and J lost 1 base; unmatched junction nucleotides: 6. Here the CDR3 DNA reads TGTGCCAGCAGCGTAGAGATAGCGGGAGTAGGCACAGATACGCAGTATTTT. Translating it yields CASSVEIAGVGTDTQYF.

The chain employs TRBV19 and TRBJ1-6; D not resolved. Germline V gene data show CDR1 as LNHDA and CDR2 as SQIVND (reference sequence). Trimming removed 0 bases at V and 8 bases at J, with 2 bases between. The CDR3 covers 12 residues. CDR3 in DNA: TGTGCCAGTAGTATAGAGTATTCACCCCTCCACTTT. This gives the protein CASSIEYSPLHF.

The chain has TRBV13 and TRBJ2-3; possible D gene TRBD2, 6 bases. The germline CDR1 and CDR2 sequences are PRHDT and FYEKMQ (reference sequence). CDR3 size: 15 residues. Trimming stripped 4 bases from V and 3 bases from J, with 14 bases between. The CDR3 region is CASSSAGRGTDTQYF. The DNA for the CDR3 is TGTGCCAGCAGCTCAGCCGGGAGAGGTACAGATACGCAGTATTTT.

CDR3 bases: TGTGCCAGCAGTGAATCGAGACTAACCTCCTACGAGCAGTACTTC. Amino acid sequence: CASSESRLTSYEQYF. This rearrangement joins TRBV6-1 to TRBJ2-7, with D perhaps TRBD2 (5 bases). Germline-derived CDR1 and CDR2 are MNHNS and SASEGT. This CDR3 has 15 amino acids. V lost 2 bases and J lost 0, with 11 bases in between.

This chain connects TRBV6-1 to TRBJ2-3; 12 positions agree with TRBD2. Germline loops: CDR1 MNHNS, CDR2 SASEGT. The junction had 1 base not matched to a gene; V was cut back by 2 bases and J by 4 bases. This CDR3 comprises 15 residues. The CDR3: CASSELAGGPDTQYF. For the CDR3, the DNA is TGTGCCAGCAGTGAACTAGCGGGGGGGCCAGATACGCAGTATTTT.

This sequence joins TRBV15 and TRBJ1-6; D is perhaps TRBD1 (5 bases). Per the germline V gene, CDR1 is LNHNV and CDR2 is YYDKDF (reference sequence). CDR3 length: 15 residues. Deletions cut 3 bases from V and 7 bases from J, with 13 bases between. The CDR3 protein is CATSSVGGWNSPLHF. In nucleotides, the CDR3 is TGTGCCACCAGCAGCGTGGGGGGTTGGAATTCACCCCTCCACTTT. The entire variable domain, with the rest obtained from reference TRBV15 and TRBJ1-6, is as follows: DAMVIQNPRYQVTQFGKPVTLSCSQTLNHNVMYWYQQKSSQAPKLLFHYYDKDFNNEADTPDNFQSRRPNTSFCFLDIRSPGLGDTAMYLCATSSVGGWNSPLHFGNGTRLTVT.

The rearrangement links TRBV5-4 to TRBJ2-7, with 10 bases identical to TRBD2. The germline V gene encodes CDR1 SGHNT and CDR2 YYREEE (reference sequence). The junction had 4 bases not matched to a gene; V was cut back by 3 bases and J by 1 base. This CDR3 spans 15 amino acids. The CDR3 DNA follows: TGTGCCAGCAGCTCCGGGACTAGCGATTCCTACGAGCAGTACTTC. This encodes CASSSGTSDSYEQYF.

Within the sample, this clone is medium-sized. This chain uses TRBV7-9 with TRBJ2-2; 7 bases agree with TRBD2. V was pared by 6 bases and J by 3 bases, with 7 bases of the junction left unmatched. Germline lookup yields CDR1 SEHNR and CDR2 FQNEAQ (reference sequence). The CDR3 length is 15 residues. As DNA, the CDR3 is TGTGCCAGCAGGAACCCTAGCGGCTACACCGGGGAGCTGTTTTTT. Translating it yields CASRNPSGYTGELFF.